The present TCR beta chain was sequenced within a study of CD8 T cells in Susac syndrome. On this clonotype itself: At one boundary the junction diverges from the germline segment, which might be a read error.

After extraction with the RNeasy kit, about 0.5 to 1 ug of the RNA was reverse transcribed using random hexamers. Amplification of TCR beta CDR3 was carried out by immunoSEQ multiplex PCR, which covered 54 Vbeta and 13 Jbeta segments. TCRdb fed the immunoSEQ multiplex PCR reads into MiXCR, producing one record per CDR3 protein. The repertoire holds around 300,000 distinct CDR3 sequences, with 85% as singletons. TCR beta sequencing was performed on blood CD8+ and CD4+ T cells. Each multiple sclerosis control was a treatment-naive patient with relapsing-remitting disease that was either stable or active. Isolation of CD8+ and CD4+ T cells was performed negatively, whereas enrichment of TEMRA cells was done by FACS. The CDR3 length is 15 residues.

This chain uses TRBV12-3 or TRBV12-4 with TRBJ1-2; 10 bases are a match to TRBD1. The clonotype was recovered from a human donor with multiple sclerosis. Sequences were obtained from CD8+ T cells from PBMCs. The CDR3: CASSHRDRGNYGHTF. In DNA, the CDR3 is TGTGCCAGCAGTCACCGGGACAGGGGTAACTATGGCCACACCTTC.